The TCR beta chain described here comes from a study of T-cell reconstitution after alpha-beta-depleted transplantation in children. The CDR3 covers 15 residues. J gave up 8 bases and V 4 bases, and 4 bases lay outside the gene matches. The germline V gene has CDR1 ENHRY and CDR2 SYGVKD. Unique molecular identifiers were used to barcode this TCRbeta library. TCRdb recomputed calls from the PCR reads with MiXCR, one row per CDR3 protein. The sample holds hundreds of thousands of distinct CDR3 sequences, 15% to 20% seen once. The sample in question was PBMCs, mostly from graft donor cells, obtained 360 days after TCRalphabeta/CD19-depleted stem cell transplant. The origin of this receptor is a male patient between 2 and 9 years old who had a stem cell transplant for acute lymphoblastic leukemia, so the T cells may come from the graft donor. The chain is built from TRBV10-3 and TRBJ2-1; 14 bases align to TRBD2. CDR3 sequence (DNA): TGTGCCATCAGTGGGGGGACTAGCGGGAGAGATGAGCAGTTCTTC. Amino acid sequence: CAISGGTSGRDEQFF.